This T cell receptor (beta chain) was recovered during a study of blood T cell repertoires in COVID-19. Only in-frame clones appear in the TCRdb table, and some are missing; sequencing was by immunoSEQ multiplex PCR. Among approximately 110,000 clones listed, roughly 71% were seen once. This receptor was obtained from an elderly man with acute or convalescent COVID-19. The specimen sequenced was peripheral blood.

CDR3 in amino acids: CASAGTPFYEQYF. In DNA, the CDR3 is TGTGCCAGTGCCGGGACTCCGTTCTACGAGCAGTACTTC. The V call is TRBV19, the J call TRBJ2-7; possible D gene TRBD2, 6 bases. V dropped 8 bases and J dropped 3 bases, with 14 bases sitting between them. The CDR3 spans 13 residues. Looked up from germline, CDR1 is LNHDA and CDR2 is SQIVND (reference sequence).